A single sample is the source of the 26 T cell receptor beta chains below, sequenced in a study of control samples from healthy donors and cancer patients. The repertoire was sequenced with immunoSEQ multiplex PCR; TCRdb's copy has only in-frame clones and lacks some. The table has over 100,000 clones, about nine tenths seen once. Specimen: blood. The source is a middle-aged man in good health.

The chain has TRBV12-3 or TRBV12-4 and TRBJ2-7; the match to TRBD2 covers 7 bases. The CDR3 loop spans 12 amino acids. The V segment lost 6 bases and the J segment 6 bases; nucleotides outside the gene matches: 5. The CDR3 DNA reads as TGTGCCAGCAGAATCGGGACTACCGAGCAGTACTTC. It codes for CASRIGTTEQYF.

The chain combines TRBV6-5 with TRBJ2-7, with 8 bases aligning to TRBD1. V shed 4 bases, J shed 4 bases, and the junction held 6 bases outside the gene matches. The CDR3 has 14 amino acids. The germline V gene encodes CDR1 MNHEY and CDR2 SVGAGI. The CDR3 DNA reads as TGTGCCAGCAGTTTGCGGCAGGGGGCTTACGAGCAGTACTTC. This gives the protein CASSLRQGAYEQYF.

The CDR3 is CASSFGGLDEKLFF. CDR3 DNA sequence: TGTGCCAGCAGCTTTGGGGGTTTGGATGAAAAACTGTTTTTT. The chain uses TRBV5-4 and TRBJ1-4, with D perhaps matching TRBD1 (5 bases). This CDR3 has 14 residues. The germline V and J ends were trimmed by 2 bases and 6 bases, with 11 bases remaining between them. Germline values: CDR1 SGHNT, CDR2 YYREEE (reference sequence).

V usage is TRBV29-1 and J usage is TRBJ1-1, with 9 bases aligning to TRBD1. Germline CDR1 SQVTM, CDR2 ANQGSEA. The CDR3 loop spans 12 amino acids. V was pared by 7 bases and J by 8 bases, with 8 bases of the junction left unmatched. In DNA, the CDR3 is TGCAGCGCGGGGCTGGGACAGGGCGAAGCTTTCTTT. It specifies CSAGLGQGEAFF.

The genes are TRBV2 and TRBJ1-1, with unresolved D. The CDR3 spans 13 residues. The germline V gene has CDR1 SNHLY and CDR2 FYNNEI. V lost 2 bases and J lost 1, with 5 bases in between. CDR3 in amino acids: CASSEWGNTEAFF. In DNA form, the CDR3 reads TGTGCCAGCAGTGAATGGGGGAACACTGAAGCTTTCTTT. The variable domain in full, completed from reference TRBV2 and TRBJ1-1, reads EPEVTQTPSHQVTQMGQEVILRCVPISNHLYFYWYRQILGQKVEFLVSFYNNEISEKSEIFDDQFSVERPDGSNFTLKIRSTKLEDSAMYFCASSEWGNTEAFFGQGTRLTVV.

The rearrangement links TRBV7-2 to TRBJ2-5; D possibly corresponds to TRBD2 (6 bases). Germline assignment: CDR1 SGHTA and CDR2 FQGNSA. Trimming shortened V by 5 bases and J by 1 base, and 11 bases separated the two germline ends. This CDR3 contains 14 residues. The CDR3 region has the DNA TGTGCCAGCAGCAGAGGACTACTCCAAGAGACCCAGTACTTC. Its protein product is CASSRGLLQETQYF. Full variable domain (outside the CDR3, taken from reference TRBV7-2 and TRBJ2-5): GAGVSQSPSNKVTEKGKDVELRCDPISGHTALYWYRQSLGQGLEFLIYFQGNSAPDKSGLPSDRFSAERTGGSVSTLTIQRTQQEDSAVYLCASSRGLLQETQYFGPGTRLLVL.

This chain links TRBV21-1 with TRBJ2-7. TRBV21-1 has pseudogene status. The CDR3 is 12 residues long. The CDR3 region is CASSPCVHEQYF. CDR3 in DNA: TGTGCCAGCAGCCCATGTGTACACGAGCAGTACTTC.

CDR3 nucleotides: TGCGCCAGCAGCACCGGTGACAGGGGCCAAACTTATAATTCACCCCTCCACTTT. Protein product: CASSTGDRGQTYNSPLHF. This chain uses TRBV5-1 with TRBJ1-6, with 8 bases fitting TRBD1. This CDR3 has 18 residues. Germline V gives CDR1 SGHRS, CDR2 YFSETQ. Trimming removed 4 bases from V and 4 bases from J; junction bases left unmatched: 13.

The rearrangement uses TRBV11-3 and TRBJ1-1; D uncertain. CDR1 is SGHNT, CDR2 YENEEA, per germline. The CDR3 spans 13 residues. V was clipped by 0 bases and J by 5 bases, with 7 bases between them. The CDR3 reads CASSLDTQTEAFF. CDR3 DNA sequence: TGTGCCAGCAGCTTAGACACTCAAACTGAAGCTTTCTTT.

This chain uses TRBV19 with TRBJ2-1; D possibly uses TRBD1 or TRBD2 (5 bases each). The length of the CDR3 is 13 residues. Germline V gene sequence: CDR1 LNHDA, CDR2 SQIVND (reference sequence). V dropped 7 bases and J dropped 4 bases, with 11 bases sitting between them. This CDR3 is CASTAGAYNEQFF. The CDR3 nucleotides are TGTGCCAGTACCGCCGGGGCGTACAATGAGCAGTTCTTC.

The gene calls are TRBV18 and TRBJ2-1; D is uncertain. The CDR3 runs to 15 residues. Trimming shortened V by 1 base and J by 7 bases, and 14 bases separated the two germline ends. The germline V gene has CDR1 KGHSH and CDR2 LQKENI. The CDR3 DNA sequence: TGTGCCAGCTCACCACTACGCGACGGCCGGAATGAGCAGTTCTTC. Translation: CASSPLRDGRNEQFF.

This clone was seen once. The V gene is TRBV5-6, the J gene TRBJ1-3; perhaps TRBD1 as D (6 bases). Trimming left V 3 bases short and J 0 bases short, with 13 bases between. Per the germline V gene, CDR1 is SGHDT and CDR2 is YYEEEE. The CDR3 runs 16 residues. CDR3 nucleotide sequence: TGTGCCAGCAGCTCCTTTGGGGGCCTCTCTGGAAACACCATATATTTT. This codes for CASSSFGGLSGNTIYF. Full variable domain (outside the CDR3, taken from reference TRBV5-6 and TRBJ1-3): DAGVTQSPTHLIKTRGQQVTLRCSPKSGHDTVSWYQQALGQGPQFIFQYYEEEERQRGNFPDRFSGHQFPNYSSELNVNALLLGDSALYLCASSSFGGLSGNTIYFGEGSWLTVV.

The chain combines TRBV6-6 with TRBJ1-5; D is possibly TRBD1 (5 bases). The V end was cut by 6 bases, the J end by 5 bases, with 11 bases between. Germline V gene lookup returns CDR1 MNHNY and CDR2 SVGAGI (reference sequence). CDR3 size: 13 residues. CDR3 region: CASRSRVDQPQHF. The CDR3 DNA reads TGTGCCAGCAGGTCCAGGGTAGATCAGCCCCAGCATTTT.

This chain joins TRBV4-3 and TRBJ2-7; the D call may be TRBD1 or TRBD2 (6 bases each). V lost 1 base and J 5 bases, leaving 15 bases between the germline ends. CDR1 is LGHNA, CDR2 YSLEER, per germline. There are 15 residues in the CDR3. CDR3 DNA sequence: TGCGCCAGCAGCCAAGGAGGGCAGGGGAGGCACGAGCAGTACTTC. It translates to CASSQGGQGRHEQYF.

This CDR3 reads CASSRWTATSTDTQYF. CDR3 bases: TGTGCCAGCAGTCGGTGGACAGCAACTAGCACAGATACGCAGTATTTT. The rearrangement joins TRBV27 to TRBJ2-3; TRBD1 is a possible D gene (6 bases). Germline assignment: CDR1 MNHEY and CDR2 SMNVEV (reference sequence). This CDR3 has 16 residues. V lost 5 bases and J lost 0, with 15 bases in between.

The chain uses TRBV7-6 and TRBJ2-1; TRBD2 aligns across 10 bases. CDR3 length: 15 amino acids. Per germline, CDR1 SGHVS and CDR2 FNYEAQ. After removal of 4 bases from V and 2 bases from J, the junction contained 2 bases not matched to a gene. In nucleotides, the CDR3 is TGTGCCAGCAGCTCTGGGACTAGCGCCTACAATGAGCAGTTCTTC. This translates into CASSSGTSAYNEQFF. The full variable domain, completed using reference TRBV7-6 and TRBJ2-1, is GAGVSQSPRYKVTKRGQDVALRCDPISGHVSLYWYRQALGQGPEFLTYFNYEAQQDKSGLPNDRFSAERPEGSISTLTIQRTEQRDSAMYRCASSSGTSAYNEQFFGPGTRLTVL.

The chain links TRBV30 to TRBJ1-1; the D gene is possibly TRBD1 (5 bases). The germline V gene encodes CDR1 GTSNPN and CDR2 SVGIG (reference sequence). The CDR3 consists of 16 residues. V was clipped by 2 bases and J by 1 base, with 17 bases between them. Here the CDR3 DNA reads TGTGCCTGGAGTAAAATTGGGGGGTTTCGGAACACTGAAGCTTTCTTT. Translation: CAWSKIGGFRNTEAFF.

The chain is built from TRBV6-6 and TRBJ1-2; 10 nucleotides line up with TRBD1. Trimming took 5 bases from V and 3 from J; bases not matched to a gene: 9. Germline V gene lookup returns CDR1 MNHNY and CDR2 SVGAGI (reference sequence). The CDR3 is made up of 16 amino acids. The CDR3, as DNA: TGTGCCAGCAGTAATGGCCGGGACAGGGGTGACTATGGCTACACCTTC. Translation: CASSNGRDRGDYGYTF.

CDR3 loop: CASRGGDYEQYF. The CDR3 bases are TGTGCCAGTCGGGGGGGAGATTACGAGCAGTACTTC. The rearrangement joins TRBV7-9 to TRBJ2-7; 8 nucleotides match TRBD2. The V and J ends lost 9 bases and 4 bases, in that order; junction bases with no gene match: 5. Germline CDR1 is SEHNR and CDR2 is FQNEAQ (reference sequence). The length of the CDR3 is 12 residues. The variable domain in full, with the rest retrieved from reference TRBV7-9 and TRBJ2-7, is DTGVSQNPRHKITKRGQNVTFRCDPISEHNRLYWYRQTLGQGPEFLTYFQNEAQLEKSRLLSDRFSAERPKGSFSTLEIQRTEQGDSAMYLCASRGGDYEQYFGPGTRLTVT.

The chain couples TRBV24-1 to TRBJ2-1; D uncertain. The CDR3 spans 16 residues. V was trimmed by 1 base and J by 0 bases, leaving 9 bases between them. Germline V lookup: CDR1 KGHDR, CDR2 SFDVKD. In DNA, the CDR3 is TGTGCCACCAGTGATTTCGGCACGCTCTCCTACAATGAGCAGTTCTTC. Protein sequence: CATSDFGTLSYNEQFF.

The chain has TRBV7-9 and TRBJ1-4; D gene unclear. Per germline, CDR1 SEHNR and CDR2 FQNEAQ (reference sequence). The V end was cut by 1 base, the J end by 10 bases, with 10 bases between. CDR3 length: 13 amino acids. CDR3 nucleotides: TGTGCCAGCAGCTTAGGAGGCGGAGGAAAACTGTTTTTT. Protein: CASSLGGGGKLFF.

V gene TRBV15 combines with J gene TRBJ2-2, with TRBD2 matching over 12 bases. The length of the CDR3 is 15 residues. Germline values: CDR1 LNHNV, CDR2 YYDKDF (reference sequence). V was pared by 1 base and J by 13 bases, with 7 bases of the junction left unmatched. CDR3 DNA: TGTGCCACCAGCAGAGGGACTAGCGGGGCGGGTTGGCTGTTTTTT. Its translation: CATSRGTSGAGWLFF.

The genes are TRBV3-1 (or the pseudogene TRBV3-2) and TRBJ1-2; D possibly corresponds to TRBD1 (6 bases). V gave up 5 bases and J gave up 6 bases, with 10 bases separating them. CDR1 and CDR2 (germline): LGHDT, YNNKEL (reference sequence). This CDR3 contains 12 residues. CDR3 loop: CASSRTDNGYTF. The CDR3 coding sequence is TGTGCCAGCAGCAGGACAGACAATGGCTACACCTTC.

The gene calls are TRBV30 and TRBJ2-3; TRBD1 might be the D (6 bases). Germline CDR1 is GTSNPN and CDR2 is SVGIG (reference sequence). The CDR3 is 15 residues long. The V end lost 2 bases, the J end lost 2 bases, and 14 bases lay between the germline ends. The CDR3 is CAWSPRGILTDTQYF. DNA for the CDR3: TGTGCCTGGAGTCCTAGGGGGATTCTCACAGATACGCAGTATTTT.

This clone was detected a few times. The V call is TRBV10-1, the J call TRBJ2-5, with 10 bases fitting TRBD1. Germline V gene sequence: CDR1 WNHNN, CDR2 SYGVQD (reference sequence). Trimming cost V 3 bases and J 2 bases; bases outside gene matches: 6. The length of the CDR3 is 16 residues. This CDR3 is CASSDPGQGIQETQYF. The CDR3, as DNA: TGCGCCAGCAGTGACCCGGGACAGGGGATACAAGAGACCCAGTACTTC.

The chain combines TRBV3-1 (or the pseudogene TRBV3-2) with TRBJ1-6; possibly TRBD1 for D (6 bases). This CDR3 region has 16 residues. The V gene's germline CDR1 is LGHDT and CDR2 YNNKEL (reference sequence). Trimming pared 3 bases from V and 3 bases from J, leaving 12 bases between. The CDR3: CASSHVDRSYNSPLHF. CDR3 bases: TGTGCCAGCAGCCACGTTGACAGGAGCTATAATTCACCCCTCCACTTT.